This TCR beta chain was recovered during a study of cytomegalovirus exposure and HLA in healthy donors. V shed 1 base and J shed 11 bases, with 12 bases lying between them. CDR1 is MNHNS, CDR2 SASEGT, per germline. This CDR3 region has 13 residues. The PCR was carried out with 60 Vbeta primers and 13 Jbeta primers. Method: immunoSEQ multiplex PCR; TCRdb's copy keeps in-frame clones and lacks some. The data hold 100,000 or so clones, with 15% observed a single time. The sequence derives from a female donor in good health and CMV-seronegative. V gene TRBV6-1 combines with J gene TRBJ2-1; D gene uncertain. Sequenced: PBMCs. CDR3 nucleotide sequence: TGTGCCAGCAGTGAAGTGGAGAACAAACAGCAGTTCTTC. Its translation is CASSEVENKQQFF.